Below are 26 T cell receptor beta chains sequenced from a single sample in a study of blood T cell repertoires in COVID-19 (dated by TCRdb to the early 2020s). The library was obtained by the immunoSEQ multiplex PCR assay. TCRdb provides this immuneACCESS table in a form limited to in-frame rearrangements. Some clones are lacking; in checked studies, under half of them reflect an unresolved V gene, and why the rest are absent is not known. This sample holds 220,000 or so clones; 84% were observed only once. Of the sample, roughly 3% falls within the top ten clones. Specimen: peripheral blood. Receptors originate from a woman in her twenties or thirties who had recovered from COVID-19.

This clone was found a few times. The chain combines TRBV10-1 with TRBJ2-7, with TRBD1 identical over 7 bases. This CDR3 region has 12 residues. The V segment lost 6 bases and the J segment 10 bases; nucleotides outside the gene matches: 9. CDR1 WNHNN and CDR2 SYGVQD come from the germline V gene (reference sequence). The CDR3 region has the DNA TGCGCCAGCAGCCCTGACAGGGTTCGCCAGTACTTC. This gives the protein CASSPDRVRQYF.

This clone was counted between two and nine times. This chain joins TRBV5-4 and TRBJ2-3; 8 positions agree with TRBD1. CDR1 SGHNT and CDR2 YYREEE come from the germline V gene (reference sequence). There are 15 residues in the CDR3. The J segment lost 0 bases and the V segment lost 5 bases, leaving 5 bases of the junction unmatched. CDR3 in DNA: TGTGCCAGCAGTTCCCAGGGGGCCAGCACAGATACGCAGTATTTT. This encodes CASSSQGASTDTQYF.

This chain joins TRBV7-3 and TRBJ2-3, with 13 bases aligning to TRBD2. The CDR3 runs 17 residues. CDR1 and CDR2 from the germline V gene are SGHTA and FQGTGA. V shed 0 bases, J shed 3 bases, and the junction held 3 bases outside the gene matches. CDR3 sequence: CASSLTRTSGSTDTQYF. As DNA, the CDR3 is TGTGCCAGCAGCTTAACCCGGACTAGCGGGAGTACAGATACGCAGTATTTT.

The gene calls are TRBV24-1 and TRBJ1-2; D is ambiguous. CDR3 length equals 12 residues. Germline V CDR1 and CDR2: KGHDR, SFDVKD. The V and J ends lost 5 bases and 6 bases respectively, with 9 bases between them. The CDR3 is CATSGSGDGYTF. The CDR3 DNA follows: TGTGCCACCAGTGGTTCCGGTGATGGCTACACCTTC.

V gene TRBV2 combines with J gene TRBJ1-6, with a weak D call TRBD1 (6 bases). The CDR3 totals 15 residues. V lost 5 bases and J lost 4, with 12 bases in between. Germline CDR1 and CDR2: SNHLY and FYNNEI. The CDR3 reads CASSLQGGYNSPLHF. The CDR3 DNA follows: TGTGCCAGCAGTTTACAGGGAGGGTATAATTCACCCCTCCACTTT.

The chain employs TRBV4-2 and TRBJ2-2; D not resolved. The V gene lost 0 bases and the J gene lost 6 bases, with 8 bases spanning the gap. Germline values: CDR1 LGHNA, CDR2 YNFKEQ. CDR3 length equals 14 residues. The CDR3 DNA is TGTGCCAGCAGCCAAGAAGAGGAGTCCGGGGAGCTGTTTTTT. It specifies CASSQEEESGELFF.

The chain joins TRBV5-1 to TRBJ2-7; 15 positions match TRBD2. The CDR3 sequence is 19 residues long. CDR1 is SGHRS and CDR2 is YFSETQ in the germline V gene. V lost 4 bases and J lost 0; bases outside the gene matches: 11. The CDR3 loop is CASSPGTSGRPPSSYEQYF. Here the CDR3 DNA reads TGCGCCAGCAGCCCTGGGACTAGCGGGAGGCCCCCTTCCTCCTACGAGCAGTACTTC.

This clone has more than one count but fewer than ten. The J gene is TRBJ2-3, the V gene TRBV19; D is uncertain. The V end was cut by 10 bases, the J end by 0 bases, with 17 bases between. Germline CDR1 LNHDA, CDR2 SQIVND (reference sequence). The CDR3 length is 15 residues. DNA of the CDR3: TGTGCCACCTCCCGGAGTTTTCCTAGCACAGATACGCAGTATTTT. Protein sequence: CATSRSFPSTDTQYF. Full variable domain (missing parts from reference TRBV19 and TRBJ2-3): DGGITQSPKYLFRKEGQNVTLSCEQNLNHDAMYWYRQDPGQGLRLIYYSQIVNDFQKGDIAEGYSVSREKKESFPLTVTSAQKNPTAFYLCATSRSFPSTDTQYFGPGTRLTVL.

This sequence joins TRBV5-1 and TRBJ1-2; unclear D gene. CDR1 and CDR2 (germline): SGHRS, YFSETQ. V was cut by 0 bases and J by 5 bases, with 11 bases left in between. The CDR3 spans 14 residues. CDR3 residues: CASSLEVQSYGYTF. The CDR3 DNA reads as TGCGCCAGCAGCTTGGAAGTCCAGTCTTATGGCTACACCTTC.

CDR3 residues: CASSLDPQGSSNQPQHF. The CDR3 coding sequence is TGTGCCAGCAGCTTAGATCCCCAGGGGTCAAGCAATCAGCCCCAGCATTTT. V usage is TRBV11-2 and J usage is TRBJ1-5, with D perhaps matching TRBD1 (6 bases). The V gene lost 0 bases and the J gene lost 1 base, with 13 bases spanning the gap. The CDR3 extends over 17 amino acids. Germline CDR1 reads SGHAT; CDR2 reads FQNNGV.

About this clone: Mismatch with germline at one junction end may stem from a read error. Other DNA sequences in this sample translate to the same CDR3. The gene calls are TRBV29-1 and TRBJ2-7, with TRBD2 identical over 11 bases. This CDR3 has 14 residues. Per germline, CDR1 SQVTM and CDR2 ANQGSEA. Written as DNA, the CDR3 is TGCAGCGTGGAAGGGACTAGCGGCTCCTACGAGCAGTACTTC. The encoded protein is CSVEGTSGSYEQYF.

V gene TRBV27 combines with J gene TRBJ2-6; D not resolved. Trimming took 3 bases from V and 0 from J, leaving 9 bases between them. The CDR3 contains 16 residues. CDR1 is MNHEY and CDR2 is SMNVEV in the germline V gene (reference sequence). In DNA form, the CDR3 reads TGTGCCAGCAGTTTGTCGAGCACCTCTGGGGCCAACGTCCTGACTTTC. Translating it yields CASSLSSTSGANVLTF.

The chain carries TRBV5-1 and TRBJ1-2; 8 nucleotides line up with TRBD1. CDR3 size: 16 residues. Losses at the gene ends were 4 bases for V and 0 bases for J; bases not matched to a gene: 8. Germline V gives CDR1 SGHRS, CDR2 YFSETQ. The CDR3 region has the DNA TGCGCCAGCAGCCCTTCGTCGGACAGGGCTAACTATGGCTACACCTTC. This encodes CASSPSSDRANYGYTF.

V usage is TRBV29-1 and J usage is TRBJ2-2; 11 nucleotides match TRBD2. The V segment lost 0 bases and the J segment 8 bases; nucleotides outside the gene matches: 5. The germline CDR1 and CDR2 sequences are SQVTM and ANQGSEA. The CDR3 length is 15 residues. The CDR3 protein is CSVEETSGIRGELFF. Here the CDR3 DNA reads TGCAGCGTTGAAGAGACTAGCGGGATTCGTGGGGAGCTGTTTTTT.

The chain couples TRBV2 to TRBJ2-7; possible D gene TRBD2, 5 bases. Germline values: CDR1 SNHLY, CDR2 FYNNEI. This CDR3 is 12 amino acids long. The CDR3 region is CGTSGSNYEQYF. CDR3 DNA sequence: TGTGGCACCTCGGGGAGTAACTACGAGCAGTACTTC.

The chain uses TRBV27 and TRBJ2-7; D unresolved. The ends were cut back, 10 bases at V and 4 bases at J, with 17 bases in the middle. The V gene's germline CDR1 is MNHEY and CDR2 SMNVEV (reference sequence). The CDR3 covers 13 residues. The CDR3 nucleotides are TGTGCCACCGCTTCTCGGTCCGCTTACGAGCAGTACTTC. It specifies CATASRSAYEQYF.

The chain combines TRBV5-6 with TRBJ2-3, with 11 bases lining up with TRBD1. Germline V lookup: CDR1 SGHDT, CDR2 YYEEEE. J gave up 3 bases and V 4 bases, and 4 bases lay outside the gene matches. The CDR3 sequence is 15 residues long. The CDR3: CASSPGQGDTDTQYF. In DNA, the CDR3 is TGTGCCAGCAGCCCGGGACAGGGGGATACAGATACGCAGTATTTT.

The chain is built from TRBV6-6 and TRBJ2-7; 9 positions agree with TRBD2. Per the germline V gene, CDR1 is MNHNY and CDR2 is SVGAGI (reference sequence). With V trimmed by 5 bases and J by 6 bases, 11 bases remained unmatched. The CDR3 is 15 amino acids. The CDR3, as DNA: TGTGCCAGCAGTGTCGCGGGAGGGCCATATACCGAGCAGTACTTC. Protein: CASSVAGGPYTEQYF.

This clone was seen once. The rearrangement uses TRBV5-6 and TRBJ2-6; 10 bases are shared with TRBD1. The CDR3 spans 17 residues. Germline CDR1 and CDR2: SGHDT and YYEEEE. The junction had 3 bases not matched to a gene; V was cut back by 3 bases and J by 0 bases. The CDR3 DNA sequence: TGTGCCAGCAGCTGGACAGGGGGGAGCTCTGGGGCCAACGTCCTGACTTTC. It is translated as CASSWTGGSSGANVLTF.

The chain uses TRBV24-1 and TRBJ2-3; 10 nucleotides match TRBD2. The CDR3 length is 16 residues. CDR1 KGHDR and CDR2 SFDVKD come from the germline V gene. Trimming at V came to 4 bases and at J to 0 bases, leaving 3 bases not matched to a gene. This chain's CDR3 is CATSEGAGGSTDTQYF. The CDR3 nucleotides are TGTGCCACCAGTGAGGGAGCGGGAGGGAGCACAGATACGCAGTATTTT.

The chain has TRBV27 and TRBJ1-5, with D perhaps TRBD1 (6 bases). Germline CDR1 MNHEY, CDR2 SMNVEV (reference sequence). The V end was cut by 2 bases, the J end by 2 bases, with 19 bases between. The CDR3 extends over 18 amino acids. As DNA, the CDR3 is TGTGCCAGCAGTTTACAGGGGCCAGGGAAGGCCGGCAATCAGCCCCAGCATTTT. Translating gives CASSLQGPGKAGNQPQHF.

This sequence joins TRBV19 and TRBJ1-5; 8 bases agree with TRBD1. Per the germline V gene, CDR1 is LNHDA and CDR2 is SQIVND (reference sequence). J lost 4 bases, V lost 7 bases, and 9 bases had no gene match. This CDR3 spans 15 amino acids. The CDR3 loop reads CASTRSGQGNQPQHF. The CDR3 DNA sequence: TGTGCCAGTACCCGCTCTGGACAGGGAAATCAGCCCCAGCATTTT.

The table lists this clone with a count of one. The chain's CDR3 is CASGIFQGGNSPLHF. DNA for the CDR3: TGTGCCAGCGGAATCTTCCAGGGGGGAAATTCACCCCTCCACTTT. The chain links TRBV6-5 to TRBJ1-6; 7 positions match TRBD1. The CDR3 loop spans 15 amino acids. Germline-derived CDR1 and CDR2 are MNHEY and SVGAGI. J was trimmed by 7 bases and V by 8 bases; bases with no gene match: 11.

The V gene is TRBV24-1, the J gene TRBJ2-1; TRBD2 matches at 7 bases. This CDR3 spans 15 amino acids. With V trimmed by 3 bases and J by 4 bases, 5 bases remained unmatched. Germline V gene data show CDR1 as KGHDR and CDR2 as SFDVKD. The CDR3 region is CATSDLADVYNEQFF. The CDR3 DNA is TGTGCCACCAGTGATCTAGCGGACGTTTACAATGAGCAGTTCTTC.

CDR3 in DNA: TGTGCCAGCAGTTACTCGGTGGGGCCCGGAAACACCATATATTTT. Encoded protein: CASSYSVGPGNTIYF. The rearrangement joins TRBV6-5 to TRBJ1-3; maybe TRBD1 (5 bases). The CDR3 is 15 residues long. CDR1 is MNHEY, CDR2 SVGAGI, per germline. Trimming removed 0 bases from V and 4 bases from J, with 10 bases in between.

The chain couples TRBV7-9 to TRBJ1-2; D is unresolved. Trimming took 5 bases from V and 6 from J, leaving 10 bases between them. This CDR3 is 12 amino acids long. CDR1 SEHNR and CDR2 FQNEAQ come from the germline V gene (reference sequence). The CDR3 bases are TGTGCCAGCAGCCAAAAAACGGATGGCTACACCTTC. Encoded protein: CASSQKTDGYTF. Complete variable domain (other parts from reference TRBV7-9 and TRBJ1-2): DTGVSQNPRHKITKRGQNVTFRCDPISEHNRLYWYRQTLGQGPEFLTYFQNEAQLEKSRLLSDRFSAERPKGSFSTLEIQRTEQGDSAMYLCASSQKTDGYTFGSGTRLTVV.